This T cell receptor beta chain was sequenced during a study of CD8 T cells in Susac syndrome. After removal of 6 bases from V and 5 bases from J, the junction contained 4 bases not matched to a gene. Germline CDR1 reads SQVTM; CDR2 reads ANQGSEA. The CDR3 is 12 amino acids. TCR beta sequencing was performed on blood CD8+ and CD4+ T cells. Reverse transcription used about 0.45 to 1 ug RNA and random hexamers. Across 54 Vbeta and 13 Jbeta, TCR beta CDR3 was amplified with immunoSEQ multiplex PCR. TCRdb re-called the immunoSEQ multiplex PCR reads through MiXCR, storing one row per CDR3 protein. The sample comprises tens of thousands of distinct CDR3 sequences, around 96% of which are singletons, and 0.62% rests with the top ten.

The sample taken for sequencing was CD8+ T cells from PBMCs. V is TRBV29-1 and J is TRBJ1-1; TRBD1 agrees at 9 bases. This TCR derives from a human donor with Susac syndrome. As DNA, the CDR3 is TGCAGCGTACGGGACAGGGCAACTGAAGCTTTCTTT. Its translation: CSVRDRATEAFF.